This is a list of T cell receptor beta chains from one sample in a study of blood T cells in healthy people across ages. TCRdb fed the 5' RACE reads into MiXCR, producing one record per CDR3 protein. The sample has 650,000 to 1,000,000 distinct CDR3 sequences, around 34% seen once. Source material: blood. The source of these receptors is a man between 18 and 29 years old in good health. The CDR3 runs from the conserved cysteine through the conserved F or W. A D gene is named only where the DNA matches it firmly. Part of the rows lack a size; the others show once, few, many or a class for expanded clones.

clone_size j_call d_call v_call cdr3_aa cdr3_nt
. TRBJ2-7 . TRBV5-1 CASSLDMAQSSYEQYF TGCGCCAGCAGCTTGGACATGGCTCAAAGCTCCTACGAGCAGTACTTC
. TRBJ2-7 . TRBV29-1 CSVGLSYNEQYF TGCAGCGTTGGGCTCTCCTACAATGAGCAGTACTTC
. TRBJ1-4 . TRBV12-3/TRBV12-4 CASSSLGAVGEKLFF TGTGCCAGCAGCTCGTTAGGGGCAGTAGGAGAAAAACTGTTTTTT
many TRBJ1-1 . TRBV15 CATSVGGRSTEAFF TGTGCCACCAGCGTCGGGGGGAGGTCCACTGAAGCTTTCTTT
. TRBJ2-1 . TRBV12-3/TRBV12-4 CARSTPRGNEQFF TGTGCCAGGTCCACTCCGCGAGGCAATGAGCAGTTCTTC
many TRBJ2-7 . TRBV7-3 CASSLNPGSYEQYF TGTGCCAGCAGCTTAAATCCGGGCTCCTACGAGCAGTACTTC
. TRBJ1-2 . TRBV6-1 CASSEARWEDGYTF TGTGCCAGCAGTGAAGCGCGTTGGGAGGATGGCTACACCTTC
. TRBJ2-7 TRBD1 TRBV5-1 CASSVDRAYEQYF TGCGCCAGCAGCGTGGACAGGGCCTACGAGCAGTACTTC
. TRBJ2-5 . TRBV15 CATSRGTTRGDTQETQYF TGTGCCACCAGCAGAGGCACTACTCGCGGTGATACCCAAGAGACCCAGTACTTC
. TRBJ1-3 . TRBV30 CAWSPVQGANSGNTIYF TGTGCCTGGTCCCCGGTGCAGGGAGCAAACTCTGGAAACACCATATATTTT
few TRBJ1-4 . TRBV20-1 CSVRQYNEKLFF TGCAGTGTCCGACAGTATAATGAAAAACTGTTTTTT
few TRBJ1-2 . TRBV14 CASSQTQEYGYTF TGTGCCAGCAGCCAAACCCAGGAGTATGGCTACACCTTC
few TRBJ2-1 . TRBV20-1 CSARGGVRNEQFF TGCAGTGCTAGAGGGGGAGTCCGCAATGAGCAGTTCTTC
. TRBJ2-2 TRBD1 TRBV4-2 CASSQVFLDGQGAVPNTGELFF TGTGCCAGCAGCCAAGTCTTCCTCGATGGACAGGGAGCGGTACCGAACACCGGGGAGCTGTTTTTT
few TRBJ1-4 . TRBV4-2 CASSQPLGGYKEKLFF TGTGCCAGCAGCCAACCCTTAGGGGGGTATAAAGAAAAACTGTTTTTT
few TRBJ2-1 TRBD2 TRBV7-2 CASSLQGLAREQFF TGTGCCAGCAGCTTACAAGGACTAGCACGCGAGCAGTTCTTC
. TRBJ2-2 . TRBV5-1 CASSNLPGDTGELFF TGCGCCAGCAGCAACCTTCCAGGGGACACCGGGGAGCTGTTTTTT
many TRBJ2-5 . TRBV6-2/TRBV6-3 CASSPGQREQYF TGTGCCAGCAGCCCAGGACAAAGGGAGCAGTACTTC
few TRBJ1-1 TRBD1 TRBV4-3 CASSPNRGLNTEAFF TGCGCCAGCAGCCCCAACAGGGGCCTGAACACTGAAGCTTTCTTT
once TRBJ1-5 . TRBV25-1 CASSEFSGVIPPQHF TGTGCCAGCAGTGAATTTTCCGGGGTAATACCGCCCCAGCATTTT